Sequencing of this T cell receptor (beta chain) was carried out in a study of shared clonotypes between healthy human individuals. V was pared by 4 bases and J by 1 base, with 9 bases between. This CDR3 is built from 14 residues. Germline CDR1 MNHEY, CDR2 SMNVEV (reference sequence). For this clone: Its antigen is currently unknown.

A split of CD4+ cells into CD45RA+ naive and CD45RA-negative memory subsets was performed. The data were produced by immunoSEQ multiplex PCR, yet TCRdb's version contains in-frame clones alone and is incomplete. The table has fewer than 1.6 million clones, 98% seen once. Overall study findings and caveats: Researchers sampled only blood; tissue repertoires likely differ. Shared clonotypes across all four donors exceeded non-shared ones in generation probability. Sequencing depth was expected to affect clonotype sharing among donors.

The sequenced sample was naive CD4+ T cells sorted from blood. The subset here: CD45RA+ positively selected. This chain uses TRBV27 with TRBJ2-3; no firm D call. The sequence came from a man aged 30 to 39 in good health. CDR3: CASSYGSRTDTQYF. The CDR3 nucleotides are TGTGCCAGCAGTTACGGGTCTCGCACAGATACGCAGTATTTT.